This T cell receptor (beta chain) was sequenced for a study of post-analysis software for immune sequencing data. For this clonotype: The antigen remains unidentified.

Study findings and constraints: Multiple sclerosis patients had significantly lower normalized Chao1 diversity than controls.

The TCR beta cDNA libraries contained unique molecular identifiers. TCRdb reprocessed the PCR reads with MiXCR, giving one entry per CDR3 protein. The sample records under 200,000 distinct CDR3 sequences, 29% being singletons. This receptor was taken from a girl aged 2-17 years with multiple sclerosis. The source material was blood.

The CDR3 DNA is TGCAGTGCTAGAGATGGGACTTCCTACTGGGCTTATGGGCAGTACTTC. The encoded protein is CSARDGTSYWAYGQYF. The chain has TRBV20-1 and TRBJ2-7; TRBD2 might be the D (6 bases). The CDR3 covers 16 residues. V lost 0 bases to trimming and J lost 9 bases, with 24 bases between them. Per the germline V gene, CDR1 is DFQATT and CDR2 is SNEGSKA (reference sequence).